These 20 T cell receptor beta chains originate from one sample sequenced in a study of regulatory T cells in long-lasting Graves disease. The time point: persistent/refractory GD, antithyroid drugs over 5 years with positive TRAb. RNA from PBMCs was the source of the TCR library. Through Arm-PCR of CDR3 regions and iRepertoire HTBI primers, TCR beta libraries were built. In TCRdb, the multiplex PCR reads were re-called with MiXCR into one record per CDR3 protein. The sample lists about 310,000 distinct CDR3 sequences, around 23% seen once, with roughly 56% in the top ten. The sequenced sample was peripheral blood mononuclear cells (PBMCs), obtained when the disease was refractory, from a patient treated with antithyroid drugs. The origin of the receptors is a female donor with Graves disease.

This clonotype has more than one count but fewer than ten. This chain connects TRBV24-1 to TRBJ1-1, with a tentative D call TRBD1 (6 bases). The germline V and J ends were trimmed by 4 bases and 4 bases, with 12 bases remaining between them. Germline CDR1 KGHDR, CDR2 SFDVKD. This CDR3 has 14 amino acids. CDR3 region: CATSDPGQPTEAFF. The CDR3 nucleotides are TGTGCCACCAGTGACCCCGGACAGCCCACTGAAGCTTTCTTT.

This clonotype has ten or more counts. The CDR3 DNA reads as TGTGCCATCAGTGACCCGACAGGGCAAGAAAAACTGTTTTTT. Amino acids: CAISDPTGQEKLFF. This chain uses TRBV10-3 with TRBJ1-4; 7 nucleotides agree with TRBD1. V lost 3 bases and J lost 8; bases outside the gene matches: 6. The V gene's germline CDR1 is ENHRY and CDR2 SYGVKD. This CDR3 spans 14 amino acids.

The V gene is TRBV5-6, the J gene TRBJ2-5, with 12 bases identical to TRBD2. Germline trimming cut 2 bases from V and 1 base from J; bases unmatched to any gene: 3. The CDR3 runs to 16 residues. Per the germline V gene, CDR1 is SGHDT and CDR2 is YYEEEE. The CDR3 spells CASSLGTSGSQETQYF. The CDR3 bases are TGTGCCAGCAGCTTAGGGACTAGCGGGTCCCAAGAGACCCAGTACTTC.

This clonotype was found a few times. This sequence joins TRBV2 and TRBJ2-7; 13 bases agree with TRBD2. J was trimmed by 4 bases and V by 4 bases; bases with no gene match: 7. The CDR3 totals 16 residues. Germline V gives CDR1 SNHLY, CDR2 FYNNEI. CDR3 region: CASSVTGTSGNYEQYF. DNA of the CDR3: TGTGCCAGCAGTGTGACCGGGACTAGCGGGAATTACGAGCAGTACTTC.

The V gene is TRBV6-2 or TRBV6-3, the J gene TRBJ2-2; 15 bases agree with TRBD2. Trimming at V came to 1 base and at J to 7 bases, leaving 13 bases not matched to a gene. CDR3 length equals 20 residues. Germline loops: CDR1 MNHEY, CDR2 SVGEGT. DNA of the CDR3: TGTGCCAGCAGTTACTATATAGGACTAGCGGGAGGGAAGATCGTCGGGGAGCTGTTTTTT. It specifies CASSYYIGLAGGKIVGELFF.

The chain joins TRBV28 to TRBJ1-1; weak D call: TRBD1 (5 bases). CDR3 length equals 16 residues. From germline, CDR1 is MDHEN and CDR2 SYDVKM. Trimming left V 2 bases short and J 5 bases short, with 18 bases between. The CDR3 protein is CASSLDSGEGRTEAFF. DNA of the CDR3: TGTGCCAGCAGTTTAGACAGCGGGGAAGGGAGGACTGAAGCTTTCTTT.

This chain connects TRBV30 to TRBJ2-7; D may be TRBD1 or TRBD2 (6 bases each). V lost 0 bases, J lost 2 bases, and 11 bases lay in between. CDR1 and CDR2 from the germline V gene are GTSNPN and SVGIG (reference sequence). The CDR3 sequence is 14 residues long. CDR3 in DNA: TGTGCCTGGAGTGTGGTTGGGGGGCCCTACGAGCAGTACTTC. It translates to CAWSVVGGPYEQYF.

The CDR3 DNA follows: TGTGCCAGCAGCTTTGTCGCGCTCGAGGGGACTAGCGACTACGAGCAGTACTTC. It is translated as CASSFVALEGTSDYEQYF. The rearrangement links TRBV11-2 to TRBJ2-7; TRBD2 agrees at 10 bases. Germline V lookup: CDR1 SGHAT, CDR2 FQNNGV. CDR3 size: 18 residues. The V gene end was trimmed by 3 bases and the J gene end by 3 bases; junction bases not matched to a gene: 14. Complete variable domain (other parts from reference TRBV11-2 and TRBJ2-7): EAGVAQSPRYKIIEKRQSVAFWCNPISGHATLYWYQQILGQGPKLLIQFQNNGVVDDSQLPKDRFSAERLKGVDSTLKIQPAKLEDSAVYLCASSFVALEGTSDYEQYFGPGTRLTVT.

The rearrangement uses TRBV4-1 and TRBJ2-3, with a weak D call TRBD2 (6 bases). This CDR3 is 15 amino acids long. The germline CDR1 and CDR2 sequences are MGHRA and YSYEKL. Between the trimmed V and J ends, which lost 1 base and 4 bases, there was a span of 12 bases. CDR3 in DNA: TGCGCCAGCAGCCAAGCCGGAGGAGGGTCAGATACGCAGTATTTT. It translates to CASSQAGGGSDTQYF.

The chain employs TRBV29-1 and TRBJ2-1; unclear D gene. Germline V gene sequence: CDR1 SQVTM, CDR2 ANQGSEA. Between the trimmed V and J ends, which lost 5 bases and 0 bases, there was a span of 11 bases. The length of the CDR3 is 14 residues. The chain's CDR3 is CSVPTGVSYNEQFF. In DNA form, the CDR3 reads TGCAGCGTTCCAACTGGAGTCTCCTACAATGAGCAGTTCTTC.

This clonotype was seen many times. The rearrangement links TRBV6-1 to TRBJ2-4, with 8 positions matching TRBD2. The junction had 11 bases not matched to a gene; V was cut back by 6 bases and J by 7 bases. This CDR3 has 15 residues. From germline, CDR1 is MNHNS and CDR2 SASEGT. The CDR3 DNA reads TGTGCCAGCAGCCCCGTCAGCGGGAGTACCAACATTCAGTACTTC. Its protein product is CASSPVSGSTNIQYF.

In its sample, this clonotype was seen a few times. CDR3 loop: CASSFDWAEAFF. CDR3 in DNA: TGTGCCAGCAGTTTTGACTGGGCTGAAGCTTTCTTT. The J gene is TRBJ1-1, the V gene TRBV12-3 or TRBV12-4; D is unresolved. CDR3 length: 12 amino acids. Trimming pared 3 bases from V and 6 bases from J, leaving 8 bases between.

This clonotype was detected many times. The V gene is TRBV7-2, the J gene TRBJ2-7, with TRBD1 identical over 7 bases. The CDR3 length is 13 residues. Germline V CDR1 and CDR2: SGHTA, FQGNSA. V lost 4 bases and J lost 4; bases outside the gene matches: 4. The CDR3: CASSSYRGYEQYF. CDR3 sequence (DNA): TGTGCCAGCAGCTCCTACAGGGGTTACGAGCAGTACTTC.

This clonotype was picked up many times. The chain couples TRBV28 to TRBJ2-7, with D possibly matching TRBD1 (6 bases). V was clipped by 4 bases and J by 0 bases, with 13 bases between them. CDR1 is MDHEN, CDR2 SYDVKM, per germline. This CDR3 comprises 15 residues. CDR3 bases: TGTGCCAGCAGTTATACCCGGGACACCTCCTACGAGCAGTACTTC. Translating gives CASSYTRDTSYEQYF.

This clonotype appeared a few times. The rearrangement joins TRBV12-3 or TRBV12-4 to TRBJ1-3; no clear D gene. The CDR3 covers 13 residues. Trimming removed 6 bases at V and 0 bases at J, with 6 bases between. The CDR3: CASRGDSGNTIYF. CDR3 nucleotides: TGTGCCAGCAGAGGAGACTCTGGAAACACCATATATTTT.

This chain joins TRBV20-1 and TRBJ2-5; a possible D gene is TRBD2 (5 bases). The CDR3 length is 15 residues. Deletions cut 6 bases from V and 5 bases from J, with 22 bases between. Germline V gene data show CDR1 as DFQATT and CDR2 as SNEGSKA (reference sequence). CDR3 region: CSAEAGVAAFETQYF. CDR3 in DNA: TGCAGTGCCGAAGCCGGGGTGGCGGCCTTCGAGACCCAGTACTTC.

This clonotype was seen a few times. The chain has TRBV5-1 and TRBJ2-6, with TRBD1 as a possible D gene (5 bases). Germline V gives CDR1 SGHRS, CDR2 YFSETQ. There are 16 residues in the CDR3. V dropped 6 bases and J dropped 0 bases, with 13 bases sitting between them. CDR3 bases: TGCGCCAGCAAGGGGCAGAACAGCTCTGGGGCCAACGTCCTGACTTTC. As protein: CASKGQNSSGANVLTF.

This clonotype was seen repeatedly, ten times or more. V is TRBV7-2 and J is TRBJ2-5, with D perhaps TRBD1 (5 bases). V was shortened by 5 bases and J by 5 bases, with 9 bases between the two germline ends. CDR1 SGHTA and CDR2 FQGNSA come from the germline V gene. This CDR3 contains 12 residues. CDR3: CASSRQLETQYF. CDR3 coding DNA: TGTGCCAGCAGCCGACAGTTGGAGACCCAGTACTTC.

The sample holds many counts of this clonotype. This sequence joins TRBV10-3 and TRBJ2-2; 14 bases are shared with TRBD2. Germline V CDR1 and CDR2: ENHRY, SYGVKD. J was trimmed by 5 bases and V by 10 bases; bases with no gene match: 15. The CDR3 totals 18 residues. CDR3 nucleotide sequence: TGTGCCACCACTCCGGGACTAGCGGGAGCAGGGAGGACCGGGGAGCTGTTTTTT. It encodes CATTPGLAGAGRTGELFF.

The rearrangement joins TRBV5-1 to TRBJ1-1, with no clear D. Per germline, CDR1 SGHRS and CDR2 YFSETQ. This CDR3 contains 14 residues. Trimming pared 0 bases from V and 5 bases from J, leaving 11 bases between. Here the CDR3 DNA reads TGCGCCAGCAGCTTGGGGGCAGGAAAAACTGAAGCTTTCTTT. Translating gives CASSLGAGKTEAFF.